Listed here are 21 T cell receptor beta chains from one sample, sequenced in a study of CD8 T cells in Susac syndrome. When the RNA was reverse transcribed, random hexamers were used with an input of roughly 0.45 to 1 ug. MiXCR, run by TCRdb on the immunoSEQ multiplex PCR reads, gives a single entry per CDR3 protein. This table holds over 150,000 distinct CDR3 sequences, around 94% found once. The sample was CD4+ T cells from PBMCs. The receptors come from a human donor with Susac syndrome.

The V gene is TRBV7-9, the J gene TRBJ2-7, with D tentatively TRBD2 (6 bases). Per the germline V gene, CDR1 is SEHNR and CDR2 is FQNEAQ (reference sequence). Deletions cut 4 bases from V and 0 bases from J, with 16 bases between. This CDR3 is 16 amino acids long. The CDR3 sequence is CASSSSGGTHSYEQYF. CDR3 nucleotides: TGTGCCAGCAGCTCCTCCGGGGGAACCCACTCCTACGAGCAGTACTTC. Together with reference TRBV7-9 and TRBJ2-7, the CDR3 gives the full variable domain: DTGVSQNPRHKITKRGQNVTFRCDPISEHNRLYWYRQTLGQGPEFLTYFQNEAQLEKSRLLSDRFSAERPKGSFSTLEIQRTEQGDSAMYLCASSSSGGTHSYEQYFGPGTRLTVT.

This chain joins TRBV11-1 and TRBJ2-3; maybe TRBD2 (6 bases). CDR3 length: 21 residues. Trimming took off 1 base at V and 1 base at J, with 27 bases between the two ends. The germline gives CDR1 SGHAT, CDR2 FQDESV (reference sequence). CDR3 protein: CASSLGRLSWGSGTRTDTQYF. The CDR3 DNA follows: TGTGCCAGCAGCTTAGGGAGACTATCCTGGGGTAGCGGCACCCGCACAGATACGCAGTATTTT. The full variable domain, rest sourced from reference TRBV11-1 and TRBJ2-3, is EAEVAQSPRYKITEKSQAVAFWCDPISGHATLYWYRQILGQGPELLVQFQDESVVDDSQLPKDRFSAERLKGVDSTLKIQPAELGDSAMYLCASSLGRLSWGSGTRTDTQYFGPGTRLTVL.

This chain joins TRBV2 and TRBJ2-7; 9 bases match TRBD1. The CDR3 loop spans 13 amino acids. V trimming: 4 bases; J trimming: 5 bases; junction bases outside the gene matches: 3. Germline CDR1 SNHLY, CDR2 FYNNEI. The CDR3 here is CASSGDRANEQYF. The CDR3 DNA follows: TGTGCCAGCAGTGGGGACAGGGCTAACGAGCAGTACTTC.

This rearrangement joins TRBV3-1 to TRBJ2-5, with 11 bases identical to TRBD1. The CDR3 contains 16 residues. J gave up 5 bases and V 1 base, and 6 bases lay outside the gene matches. Germline-derived CDR1 and CDR2 are LGHDT and YNNKEL (reference sequence). The CDR3 DNA is TGTGCCAGCAGCCAAGGGACAGGGGGCTTTAGGGAGACCCAGTACTTC. Protein sequence: CASSQGTGGFRETQYF.

V gene TRBV18 combines with J gene TRBJ1-1; 9 bases match TRBD1. Germline values: CDR1 KGHSH, CDR2 LQKENI. V shed 2 bases, J shed 5 bases, and the junction held 3 bases outside the gene matches. The CDR3 contains 14 residues. The CDR3 spells CASSPDRGITEAFF. In DNA, the CDR3 is TGTGCCAGCTCACCAGACAGGGGGATAACTGAAGCTTTCTTT.

The rearrangement uses TRBV10-3 and TRBJ2-7; D is perhaps TRBD1 (7 bases). V gave up 6 bases and J gave up 3 bases, with 18 bases separating them. The CDR3 is made up of 15 amino acids. Germline CDR1 is ENHRY and CDR2 is SYGVKD. The CDR3 loop reads CAISEGTEGLYEQYF. In nucleotides, the CDR3 is TGTGCCATCAGCGAAGGGACAGAGGGACTCTACGAGCAGTACTTC.

The chain has TRBV6-2 or TRBV6-3 and TRBJ2-6; D is perhaps TRBD1 or TRBD2 (5 bases each). The V and J ends lost 3 bases and 4 bases respectively, with 16 bases between them. The CDR3 runs 17 residues. CDR1 and CDR2 from the germline V gene are MNHEY and SVGEGT. The CDR3 coding sequence is TGTGCCAGCAGTTATGCGGCGCCCGGGGCGGGGGCCAACGTCCTGACTTTC. Translation: CASSYAAPGAGANVLTF.

This clonotype has only one observation. The chain is built from TRBV20-1 and TRBJ1-2, with no clear D. The germline V and J ends were trimmed by 6 bases and 1 base, with 12 bases remaining between them. The CDR3 is made up of 13 amino acids. CDR1 is DFQATT, CDR2 SNEGSKA, per germline (reference sequence). The DNA for the CDR3 is TGCAGTGCACGAGCGGTCAGTAACTATGGCTACACCTTC. As protein: CSARAVSNYGYTF.

This chain joins TRBV20-1 and TRBJ2-1; tentative D call: TRBD1 (6 bases). The germline V gene encodes CDR1 DFQATT and CDR2 SNEGSKA (reference sequence). Trimming shortened V by 5 bases and J by 15 bases, and 17 bases separated the two germline ends. This CDR3 spans 11 amino acids. This CDR3 reads CSAQNRARWFF. For the CDR3, the DNA is TGCAGTGCTCAGAACAGGGCCCGGTGGTTCTTC.

V usage is TRBV4-2 and J usage is TRBJ2-3, with 9 bases aligning to TRBD2. The CDR3 has 17 residues. Trimming at V came to 0 bases and at J to 3 bases, leaving 7 bases not matched to a gene. The germline V gene has CDR1 LGHNA and CDR2 YNFKEQ. The CDR3 is CASSQDPSGMSTDTQYF. The CDR3 DNA sequence: TGTGCCAGCAGCCAAGATCCTAGCGGGATGAGTACAGATACGCAGTATTTT.

The V call is TRBV20-1, the J call TRBJ2-7; no definite D call. Germline lookup yields CDR1 DFQATT and CDR2 SNEGSKA (reference sequence). The CDR3 totals 15 residues. V was clipped by 0 bases and J by 5 bases, with 17 bases between them. The CDR3 nucleotides read TGCAGTGCTAGAGATCGGATGGCTACGGGCGACGAGCAGTACTTC. This encodes CSARDRMATGDEQYF.

The J gene is TRBJ2-3, the V gene TRBV4-3; TRBD2 matches at 9 bases. The V gene end was trimmed by 0 bases and the J gene end by 4 bases; junction bases not matched to a gene: 5. The CDR3 consists of 16 residues. Looked up from germline, CDR1 is LGHNA and CDR2 is YSLEER. Written as DNA, the CDR3 is TGCGCCAGCAGCCAAGATCTGCGGGAGGGGGCAGATACGCAGTATTTT. This sequence encodes CASSQDLREGADTQYF.

V usage is TRBV19 and J usage is TRBJ2-7; D is possibly TRBD1 (5 bases). The CDR3 is 14 residues long. V was shortened by 9 bases and J by 0 bases, with 15 bases between the two germline ends. Germline CDR1 reads LNHDA; CDR2 reads SQIVND (reference sequence). The DNA of the CDR3 is TGTGCCAGCCAGAAGGACACTTACTCCTACGAGCAGTACTTC. This sequence encodes CASQKDTYSYEQYF.

As DNA, the CDR3 is TGTGCCAGCAGCCGACTGGGGACTCCCCAAGAGACCCAGTACTTC. The encoded protein is CASSRLGTPQETQYF. This chain uses TRBV14 with TRBJ2-5; a possible D gene is TRBD2 (6 bases). Trimming left V 4 bases short and J 1 base short, with 13 bases between. CDR1 is SGHDN and CDR2 is FVKESK in the germline V gene. The CDR3 spans 15 residues.

Here the CDR3 reads CASSSRSQETQYF. The CDR3, as DNA: TGTGCCAGCAGCTCACGGAGCCAAGAGACCCAGTACTTC. The V call is TRBV7-9, the J call TRBJ2-5, with D unclear. Germline assignment: CDR1 SEHNR and CDR2 FQNEAQ (reference sequence). V was trimmed by 4 bases and J by 1 base, leaving 7 bases between them. This CDR3 spans 13 amino acids. Drawing the rest from reference TRBV7-9 and TRBJ2-5, the complete variable domain is DTGVSQNPRHKITKRGQNVTFRCDPISEHNRLYWYRQTLGQGPEFLTYFQNEAQLEKSRLLSDRFSAERPKGSFSTLEIQRTEQGDSAMYLCASSSRSQETQYFGPGTRLLVL.

CDR3 sequence (DNA): TGCAGTGCTAAGGCCCTCTCCAATCAGCCCCAGCATTTT. This codes for CSAKALSNQPQHF. The rearrangement links TRBV20-1 to TRBJ1-5, with unresolved D. The germline CDR1 and CDR2 sequences are DFQATT and SNEGSKA (reference sequence). This CDR3 comprises 13 residues. Trimming pared 4 bases from V and 3 bases from J, leaving 10 bases between.

V usage is TRBV20-1 and J usage is TRBJ1-2, with no clear D. The ends were cut back, 2 bases at V and 7 bases at J, with 11 bases in the middle. Germline V CDR1 and CDR2: DFQATT, SNEGSKA (reference sequence). CDR3 size: 12 residues. The CDR3 region has the DNA TGCAGTGCTAGACGCTTCTCGGGTGGCTACACCTTC. Translating it yields CSARRFSGGYTF.

This sequence joins TRBV14 and TRBJ1-1, with D uncertain. The ends were cut back, 2 bases at V and 1 base at J, with 8 bases in the middle. Germline CDR1 SGHDN, CDR2 FVKESK. This CDR3 has 14 residues. The CDR3 DNA reads TGTGCCAGCAGCCAATTTCCCGAGAACACTGAAGCTTTCTTT. This gives the protein CASSQFPENTEAFF.

The V gene is TRBV18, the J gene TRBJ2-5, with D maybe TRBD1 (6 bases). Germline CDR1 KGHSH, CDR2 LQKENI. CDR3 size: 14 residues. Between the trimmed V and J ends, which lost 5 bases and 2 bases, there was a span of 12 bases. The CDR3 sequence is CASSGRTEQETQYF. The CDR3 DNA is TGTGCCAGCTCAGGGCGGACAGAACAAGAGACCCAGTACTTC.

This chain connects TRBV19 to TRBJ1-2, with D unclear. The CDR3 is 14 amino acids. Trimming stripped 3 bases from V and 7 bases from J, with 15 bases between. Germline V lookup: CDR1 LNHDA, CDR2 SQIVND (reference sequence). The CDR3 loop is CASSIVLRVSGYTF. For the CDR3, the DNA is TGTGCCAGTAGTATTGTCCTCCGTGTGAGTGGCTACACCTTC.

CDR3 amino acids: CASSLTGFSGNTIYF. CDR3 sequence (DNA): TGTGCCAGCAGTTTAACAGGATTCTCTGGAAACACCATATATTTT. V gene TRBV28 combines with J gene TRBJ1-3, with a tentative D call TRBD1 (5 bases). The CDR3 extends over 15 amino acids. Trimming removed 2 bases at V and 0 bases at J, with 8 bases between. The germline V gene has CDR1 MDHEN and CDR2 SYDVKM.